This TCR beta chain was found in a study of CD8 T cells in Susac syndrome. Study-wide background: At blood draw, Susac syndrome patients were therapy-naive, on corticosteroids, or on intravenous immunoglobulin alone.

Whole-study findings and limits: The CD4+ T cell repertoires of Susac syndrome were found to show no clonal expansion.

Random-hexamer reverse transcription was applied to about 0.45 to 1 ug RNA. Amplification of TCR beta CDR3 used immunoSEQ multiplex PCR across 54 Vbeta and 13 Jbeta. In TCRdb, the immunoSEQ multiplex PCR reads were re-called with MiXCR into one record per CDR3 protein. The sample contains around 230,000 distinct CDR3 sequences, around 96% of which appear only once. On this clonotype itself: The antigen remains unidentified.

CD8+ and CD4+ T cells from blood underwent TCR beta sequencing, which was carried out in a high-throughput format. Germline V gives CDR1 GTSNPN, CDR2 SVGIG (reference sequence). Trimming cost V 2 bases and J 4 bases, with 9 bases left between them. The CDR3 is 13 amino acids. This sequence was found in a human donor with Susac syndrome. The gene calls are TRBV30 and TRBJ1-3, with D unclear. Material for sequencing was CD4+ T cells from PBMCs. The CDR3, as DNA: TGTGCCTGGAGTCAAATCGGAGGAAACACCATATATTTT. Its protein is CAWSQIGGNTIYF. Full variable domain (missing parts from reference TRBV30 and TRBJ1-3): SQTIHQWPATLVQPVGSPLSLECTVEGTSNPNLYWYRQAAGRGLQLLFYSVGIGQISSEVPQNLSASRPQDRQFILSSKKLLLSDSGFYLCAWSQIGGNTIYFGEGSWLTVV.